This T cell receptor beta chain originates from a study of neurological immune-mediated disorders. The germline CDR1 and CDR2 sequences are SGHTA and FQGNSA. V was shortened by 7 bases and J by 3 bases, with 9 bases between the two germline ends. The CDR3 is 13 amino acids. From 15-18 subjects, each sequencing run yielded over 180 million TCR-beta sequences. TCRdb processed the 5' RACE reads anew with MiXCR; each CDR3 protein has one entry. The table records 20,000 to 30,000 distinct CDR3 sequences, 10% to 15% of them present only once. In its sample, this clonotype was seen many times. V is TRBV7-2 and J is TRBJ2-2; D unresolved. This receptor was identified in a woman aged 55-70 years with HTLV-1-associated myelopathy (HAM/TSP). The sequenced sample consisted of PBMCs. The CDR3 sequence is CASTLWHTGELFF. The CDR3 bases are TGTGCCAGCACCCTCTGGCACACCGGGGAGCTGTTTTTT.